Sequencing of this TCR beta chain was carried out in a study of blood T cell repertoires in COVID-19. Study overall: Researchers got acute and convalescent COVID-19 samples from the United States, Italy and Spain. Sources were T cells, B-cell-depleted T cells, or PBMCs; the material itself was cDNA or gDNA.

The CDR3 totals 15 residues. The ends lost 1 base at V and 0 bases at J; junction bases unmatched: 3. CDR1 and CDR2 from the germline V gene are SGHTA and FQGNSA. In the original workflow: Scientists estimated how many nucleated cells there were by amplifying reference gene primers. TCRdb keeps only in-frame clones here, not all; method: immunoSEQ multiplex PCR. V and J calls and clone size are given by that table; D and trimming were obtained from the DNA. Here the sample spans over 120,000 clones, approximately 80% being singletons. The TCR comes from a man aged 70-80 years who had recovered from COVID-19. The sample was peripheral blood. This chain links TRBV7-2 with TRBJ2-7; 7 bases fit TRBD2. Here the CDR3 DNA reads TGTGCCAGCAGCTTAGTTTCGGGAGGCTCCTACGAGCAGTACTTC. As protein: CASSLVSGGSYEQYF.